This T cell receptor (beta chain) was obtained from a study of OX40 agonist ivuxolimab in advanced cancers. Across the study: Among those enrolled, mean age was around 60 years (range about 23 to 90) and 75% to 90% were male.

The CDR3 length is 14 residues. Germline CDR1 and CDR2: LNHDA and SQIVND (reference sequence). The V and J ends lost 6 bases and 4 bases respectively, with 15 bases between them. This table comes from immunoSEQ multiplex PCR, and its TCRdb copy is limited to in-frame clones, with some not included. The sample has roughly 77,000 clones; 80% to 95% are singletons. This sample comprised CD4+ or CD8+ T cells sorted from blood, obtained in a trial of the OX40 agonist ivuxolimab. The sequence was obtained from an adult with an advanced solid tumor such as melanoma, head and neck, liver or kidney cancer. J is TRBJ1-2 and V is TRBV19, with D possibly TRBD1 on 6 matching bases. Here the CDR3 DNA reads TGTGCCAGTAGCACCGGACAGACTACCTATGGCTACACCTTC. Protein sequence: CASSTGQTTYGYTF.